This T cell receptor (beta chain) was recovered during a study of shared clonotypes between healthy human individuals. Only one count was recorded for this clone. Donation came from healthy HIV-negative adults that had no recent acute infections or vaccinations. Ten immunoSEQ deep assay plates held the unsorted PBMC DNA. Profiled with immunoSEQ multiplex PCR; TCRdb holds only in-frame clones, not every one. The profile shows hundreds of thousands of clones, 70% to 80% of them singletons. CDR1 is SGHKS and CDR2 is YYEKEE in the germline V gene (reference sequence). V dropped 6 bases and J dropped 0 bases, with 16 bases sitting between them. There are 16 residues in the CDR3.

The sequencing input was PBMCs. The TCR was taken from a woman between 35 and 50 years old in good health. Some clones in this sample may be carry-over from other donors' samples. The V call is TRBV5-5, the J call TRBJ2-4; no reliable D call. CDR3 sequence (DNA): TGTGCCAGCACCCCGCCTGGGTCTTTAGCCAAAAACATTCAGTACTTC. The encoded protein is CASTPPGSLAKNIQYF.